This T cell receptor beta chain was captured by sequencing in a study of T cells in Graves' hyperthyroidism and ophthalmopathy. Clinical symptoms, serum thyroxine and TRAb, thyroid ultrasound and orbital computed tomography were used for the diagnoses. It was 8 to 10 ml of fresh peripheral blood that supplied the PBMCs. What was amplified from RNA transcripts were TCR beta CDR3 regions. HTBI primers were used for first-round RT-PCR of the TCR CDR3. TCRdb reanalysed the multiplex PCR reads using MiXCR and keeps one entry per CDR3 protein. The table lists under 350,000 distinct CDR3 sequences, about a sixth of them singletons, with approximately 60% in the top ten. The clonotype comes from a woman aged 60-70 years with Graves' ophthalmopathy. Sequencing was performed on blood.

The CDR3 DNA is TGTGCCATACGGGGGGGTCGGGAGACCCAGTACTTC. Protein sequence: CAIRGGRETQYF. This chain uses TRBV10-3 with TRBJ2-5; 8 bases are shared with TRBD2. CDR1 ENHRY and CDR2 SYGVKD come from the germline V gene. V gave up 9 bases and J gave up 5 bases; unmatched junction bases: 5. This CDR3 spans 12 amino acids.